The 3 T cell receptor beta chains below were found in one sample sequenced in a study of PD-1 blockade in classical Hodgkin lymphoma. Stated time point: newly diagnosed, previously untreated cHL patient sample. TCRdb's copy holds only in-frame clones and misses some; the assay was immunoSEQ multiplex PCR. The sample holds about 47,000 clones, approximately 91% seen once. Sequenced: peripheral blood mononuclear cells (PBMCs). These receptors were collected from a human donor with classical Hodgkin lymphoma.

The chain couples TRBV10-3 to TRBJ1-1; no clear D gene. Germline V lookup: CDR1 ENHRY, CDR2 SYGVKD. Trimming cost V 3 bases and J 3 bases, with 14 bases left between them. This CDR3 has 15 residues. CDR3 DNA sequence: TGTGCCATCAGTGATGGGTCCGAAGGCTACACTGAAGCTTTCTTT. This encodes CAISDGSEGYTEAFF.

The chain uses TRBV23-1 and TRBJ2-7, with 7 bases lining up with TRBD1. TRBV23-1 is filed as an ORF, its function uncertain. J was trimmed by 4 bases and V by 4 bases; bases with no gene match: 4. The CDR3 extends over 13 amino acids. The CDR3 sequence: CASSRNRGYEQYV. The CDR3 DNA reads TGCGCCAGCAGTCGAAACAGGGGTTACGAGCAGTACGTC.

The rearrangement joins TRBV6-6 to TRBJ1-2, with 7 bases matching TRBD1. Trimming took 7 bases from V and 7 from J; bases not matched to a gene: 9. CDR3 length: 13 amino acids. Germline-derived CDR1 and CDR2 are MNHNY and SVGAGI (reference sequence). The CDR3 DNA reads TGTGCCAGCACCCTGACAGGGCCCACTGGCTACACCTTC. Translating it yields CASTLTGPTGYTF.